These T cell receptor beta chains were read from a single sample in a study of shared clonotypes between healthy human individuals. Sequencing was performed with immunoSEQ multiplex PCR; in TCRdb, only in-frame clones are kept and a portion is missing. The profile covers around 500,000 clones, with roughly 83% appearing a single time and around 13% taken by the ten largest. The sample consisted of PBMCs. The receptors derive from a middle-aged woman in good health. Some clones in this sample may be carry-over from other donors' samples. Both conserved end residues are part of each CDR3. A D gene is named only where the DNA matches it firmly. The size field is filled for only some rows; it gives once, few, many or a size class.

few | TRBD2 | TRBJ2-3 | TRBV27 | CASSLTSAGASPDTQYF | TGTGCCAGCAGTTTAACCTCGGCGGGAGCTTCCCCAGATACGCAGTATTTT
. | TRBD2 | TRBJ2-7 | TRBV5-1 | CASSLGGSFYEQYF | TGCGCCAGCAGCTTAGGCGGGAGTTTTTACGAGCAGTACTTC
. | TRBD1 | TRBJ2-1 | TRBV2 | CASHTGTGRFNEQFF | TGTGCCAGCCATACCGGGACAGGGCGGTTCAATGAGCAGTTCTTC
. | . | TRBJ1-5 | TRBV15 | CATSRSTGFNQPQHF | TGTGCCACCAGCAGGTCGACAGGCTTCAATCAGCCCCAGCATTTT
. | TRBD2 | TRBJ2-7 | TRBV5-4 | CASSLVGRSYEQYF | TGTGCCAGCAGCTTGGTCGGGAGGTCCTACGAGCAGTACTTC
. | TRBD1 | TRBJ2-7 | TRBV11-2 | CASSHGTGGLSYEQYF | TGTGCCAGCAGCCATGGGACAGGGGGTCTCTCCTACGAGCAGTACTTC
. | . | TRBJ2-7 | TRBV2 | CASSAEPYEQYF | TGTGCCAGCAGCGCGGAACCCTACGAGCAGTACTTC
. | . | TRBJ2-7 | TRBV15 | CATSRDWGYEQYF | TGTGCCACCAGCAGAGATTGGGGGTACGAGCAGTACTTC
. | TRBD2 | TRBJ2-1 | TRBV5-4 | CASSLRASGSQGQFF | TGTGCCAGCAGCTTGAGGGCTAGCGGGAGCCAAGGGCAGTTCTTC
. | TRBD2 | TRBJ2-1 | TRBV7-3 | CASSLSGRYNEQFF | TGTGCCAGCAGCTTGTCCGGGAGGTACAATGAGCAGTTCTTC
. | . | TRBJ1-1 | TRBV10-3 | CAISGVPGASNTEAFF | TGTGCCATCAGTGGTGTGCCCGGGGCTTCGAACACTGAAGCTTTCTTT
. | TRBD1 | TRBJ1-5 | TRBV28 | CASSSLLNRDRGLVSNQPQHF | TGTGCCAGCAGTTCCCTATTAAACCGGGACAGGGGGCTGGTTAGCAATCAGCCCCAGCATTTT
. | . | TRBJ1-2 | TRBV2 | CASSLTRAVDYGYTF | TGTGCCAGCAGCCTGACGCGAGCGGTGGACTATGGCTACACCTTC
. | TRBD1 | TRBJ1-2 | TRBV15 | CATSRDRDRNFYGYTF | TGTGCCACCAGCAGAGACAGGGACAGAAATTTTTATGGCTACACCTTC
. | TRBD1 | TRBJ2-2 | TRBV19 | CASSIWRQGPGELFF | TGTGCCAGTAGTATCTGGAGACAGGGTCCCGGGGAGCTGTTTTTT
. | TRBD2 | TRBJ2-1 | TRBV7-3 | CASSLVPSGSPSSYEQFF | TGTGCCAGCAGCTTAGTTCCTAGCGGGAGCCCATCGTCGTATGAGCAGTTCTTC
. | . | TRBJ2-1 | TRBV11-3 | CASSFRGYLYNEQFF | TGTGCCAGCAGCTTTCGTGGCTACCTCTACAATGAGCAGTTCTTC
. | . | TRBJ2-7 | TRBV14 | CASSQDRTAYEQYF | TGTGCCAGCAGCCAAGACAGGACAGCCTACGAGCAGTACTTC
. | TRBD2 | TRBJ2-7 | TRBV7-7 | CASSRLAADEQYF | TGTGCTAGCAGCCGACTAGCGGCCGACGAGCAGTACTTC
. | TRBD1 | TRBJ1-2 | TRBV18 | CASSPGGGGGGYTF | TGTGCCAGCTCACCAGGAGGGGGCGGTGGCGGCTACACCTTC
. | . | TRBJ2-5 | TRBV30 | CAWSAIQGGETQYF | TGTGCCTGGAGTGCTATACAGGGTGGGGAGACCCAGTACTTC
. | . | TRBJ1-1 | TRBV5-4 | CASSKQGPLGAFF | TGTGCCAGCAGCAAGCAGGGGCCCTTGGGGGCTTTCTTT
. | . | TRBJ1-1 | TRBV5-4 | CASRPKRGGNTEAFF | TGTGCCAGCAGACCAAAAAGGGGGGGGAACACTGAAGCTTTCTTT
. | . | TRBJ2-7 | TRBV28 | CASQRTVGYEQYF | TGTGCCAGTCAGAGGACAGTAGGCTACGAGCAGTACTTC
. | . | TRBJ2-1 | TRBV5-4 | CASKKTGGLNEQFF | TGTGCCAGCAAAAAGACTGGCGGCCTCAATGAGCAGTTCTTC
. | . | TRBJ1-5 | TRBV11-2 | CASSSSARDMGQPQHF | TGTGCCAGCAGTTCCAGTGCCAGGGACATGGGTCAGCCCCAGCATTTT
. | TRBD2 | TRBJ2-7 | TRBV10-2 | CASMRAGGFYEQYF | TGCGCCAGCATGAGGGCGGGAGGGTTCTACGAGCAGTACTTC
. | . | TRBJ2-7 | TRBV4-3 | CASSQDLRDEQYF | TGCGCCAGCAGCCAAGATCTGCGGGACGAGCAGTACTTC
. | . | TRBJ1-2 | TRBV7-2 | CASSRLPGPYGYTF | TGTGCCAGCAGCCGACTCCCCGGACCATATGGCTACACCTTC
. | . | TRBJ2-7 | TRBV7-9 | CASSLPQGEQYF | TGTGCCAGCAGCTTGCCCCAAGGGGAGCAGTACTTC
once | . | TRBJ2-5 | TRBV6-1 | CASREEFQETQYF | TGTGCCAGCAGAGAAGAGTTCCAAGAGACCCAGTACTTC
. | . | TRBJ2-2 | TRBV14 | CASSQERHGELFF | TGTGCCAGCAGCCAAGAGAGGCACGGGGAGCTGTTTTTT
. | TRBD2 | TRBJ2-1 | TRBV9 | CASSGPTSGGANEQFF | TGTGCCAGCAGCGGACCGACTAGCGGGGGGGCCAATGAGCAGTTCTTC
. | . | TRBJ2-1 | TRBV19 | CASTEGGPLDEQFF | TGTGCCAGTACCGAAGGGGGACCCCTAGATGAGCAGTTCTTC
. | . | TRBJ2-7 | TRBV29-1 | CSVFGGSPSYEQYF | TGCAGCGTTTTCGGCGGGTCGCCCTCCTACGAGCAGTACTTC
few | TRBD2 | TRBJ2-3 | TRBV7-9 | CASSFTPGLARKYF | TGTGCCAGCAGCTTCACCCCGGGACTAGCGAGGAAGTATTTT
few | . | TRBJ1-2 | TRBV7-3 | CASSLGAEMSYGYTF | TGTGCCAGCAGCTTAGGGGCGGAAATGAGCTATGGCTACACCTTC
few | TRBD2 | TRBJ2-7 | TRBV2 | CASSGTSGYEQYF | TGTGCCAGCAGTGGGACTAGCGGCTACGAGCAGTACTTC
once | TRBD2 | TRBJ2-3 | TRBV9 | CASSTGTSGSLPSTTDTQYF | TGTGCCAGCAGCACCGGGACTAGCGGGAGTCTCCCGTCTACTACAGATACGCAGTATTTT
. | TRBD2 | TRBJ2-1 | TRBV7-9 | CASSLALAGSYNEQFF | TGTGCCAGCAGCTTAGCATTAGCGGGTTCCTACAATGAGCAGTTCTTC
once | . | TRBJ1-4 | TRBV10-2 | CASSEKYWKQDQSATNEKLFF | TGCGCCAGCAGTGAGAAGTATTGGAAACAGGATCAGTCCGCAACTAATGAAAAACTGTTTTTT
. | . | TRBJ2-3 | TRBV6-1 | CASSVDYTDTQYF | TGTGCCAGCAGTGTCGACTACACAGATACGCAGTATTTT
. | . | TRBJ1-2 | TRBV5-4 | CASSFLQGYGYTF | TGTGCCAGCAGCTTCTTACAGGGCTATGGCTACACCTTC
once | . | TRBJ2-7 | TRBV11-2 | CASSFTESSYEQYF | TGTGCCAGCAGTTTTACAGAGAGCTCCTACGAGCAGTACTTC
. | . | TRBJ2-6 | TRBV7-2 | CASSLRTTGANVLTF | TGTGCCAGCAGCCTACGGACAACCGGGGCCAACGTCCTGACTTTC
. | . | TRBJ2-3 | TRBV30 | CAWSVRVGGIRTDTQYF | TGTGCCTGGAGTGTACGTGTGGGAGGCATCCGCACAGATACGCAGTATTTT
few | . | TRBJ1-5 | TRBV28 | CASTNLIRNQPQHF | TGTGCCAGCACCAATCTTATACGGAATCAGCCCCAGCATTTT
. | . | TRBJ1-2 | TRBV15 | CATSRDRGVLSYGYTF | TGTGCCACCAGCAGAGATCGGGGGGTCCTTTCCTATGGCTACACCTTC
. | TRBD1 | TRBJ2-2 | TRBV10-3 | CAISRTGNGELFF | TGTGCCATCAGCCGGACAGGGAACGGGGAGCTGTTTTTT